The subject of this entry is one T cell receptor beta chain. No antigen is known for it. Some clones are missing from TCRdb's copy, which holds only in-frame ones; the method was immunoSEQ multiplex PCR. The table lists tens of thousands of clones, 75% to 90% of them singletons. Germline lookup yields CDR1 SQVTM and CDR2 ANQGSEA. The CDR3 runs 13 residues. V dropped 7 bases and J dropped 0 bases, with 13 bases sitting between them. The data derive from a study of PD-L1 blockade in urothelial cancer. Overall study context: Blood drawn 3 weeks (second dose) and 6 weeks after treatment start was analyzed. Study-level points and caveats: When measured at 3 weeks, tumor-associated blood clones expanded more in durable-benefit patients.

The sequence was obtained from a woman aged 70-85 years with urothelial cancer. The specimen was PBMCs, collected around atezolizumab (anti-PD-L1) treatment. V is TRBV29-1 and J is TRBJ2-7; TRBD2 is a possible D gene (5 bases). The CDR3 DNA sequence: TGCAGCGCCATCGGGGATAGCTCCTACGAGCAGTACTTC. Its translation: CSAIGDSSYEQYF.